The 27 T cell receptor beta chains below come from one sample, sequenced in a study of T cell changes during pregnancy in multiple sclerosis. Sequencing was performed with immunoSEQ multiplex PCR; in TCRdb, only in-frame clones are kept and a portion is missing. The sample shows about 28,000 clones, about 89% of them seen only once. This sample comprised CD8+ T cells from peripheral blood mononuclear cells, obtained before pregnancy. The receptors were gathered from a female donor with multiple sclerosis, enrolled in a pregnancy study.

The chain uses TRBV29-1 and TRBJ1-1; D not certain. The CDR3 is 14 residues long. The germline CDR1 and CDR2 sequences are SQVTM and ANQGSEA. V shed 7 bases and J shed 1 base, with 16 bases lying between them. CDR3: CSGATPPSNTEAFF. Written as DNA, the CDR3 is TGCAGCGGAGCAACTCCACCTTCGAACACTGAAGCTTTCTTT. Complete variable domain (other parts from reference TRBV29-1 and TRBJ1-1): SAVISQKPSRDICQRGTSLTIQCQVDSQVTMMFWYRQQPGQSLTLIATANQGSEATYESGFVIDKFPISRPNLTFSTLTVSNMSPEDSSIYLCSGATPPSNTEAFFGQGTRLTVV.

The chain recombines TRBV6-1 with TRBJ2-7; TRBD2 matches at 12 bases. V lost 4 bases to trimming and J lost 4 bases; unmatched junction nucleotides: 11. Germline assignment: CDR1 MNHNS and CDR2 SASEGT. The CDR3 runs 17 residues. The CDR3 sequence is CASSAVETSGSWYEQYF. DNA of the CDR3: TGTGCCAGCAGTGCCGTGGAGACTAGCGGGAGTTGGTACGAGCAGTACTTC.

The CDR3 is CASSPIGQGNEKLFF. CDR3 DNA: TGTGCCAGCAGTCCTATCGGGCAGGGTAATGAAAAACTGTTTTTT. The J gene is TRBJ1-4, the V gene TRBV27, with TRBD1 as a possible D gene (5 bases). The CDR3 covers 15 residues. The germline CDR1 and CDR2 sequences are MNHEY and SMNVEV (reference sequence). V gave up 5 bases and J gave up 4 bases, with 14 bases separating them.

The chain recombines TRBV9 with TRBJ2-1; the D gene is possibly TRBD2 (5 bases). The CDR3 sequence is 15 residues long. Trimming took 0 bases from V and 4 from J, leaving 11 bases between them. The germline gives CDR1 SGDLS, CDR2 YYNGEE. The CDR3 spells CASSVGRTSYNEQFF. CDR3 sequence (DNA): TGTGCCAGCAGCGTAGGGAGAACTAGTTACAATGAGCAGTTCTTC.

The chain links TRBV27 to TRBJ1-5; D gene ambiguous. Trimming removed 5 bases from V and 5 bases from J, with 13 bases in between. The CDR3 loop spans 14 amino acids. Germline CDR1 reads MNHEY; CDR2 reads SMNVEV (reference sequence). CDR3 residues: CASSTRHTYQPQHF. The DNA for the CDR3 is TGTGCCAGCAGTACTAGACATACATATCAGCCCCAGCATTTT.

V and J are TRBV6-5 and TRBJ1-2, with D uncertain. The germline CDR1 and CDR2 sequences are MNHEY and SVGAGI. This CDR3 spans 13 amino acids. Trimming took 0 bases from V and 2 from J, leaving 4 bases between them. The CDR3 is CASSYSENYGYTF. The CDR3 DNA follows: TGTGCCAGCAGTTACTCGGAGAACTATGGCTACACCTTC.

This sequence joins TRBV5-1 and TRBJ2-3, with a weak D call TRBD1 (6 bases). Germline V lookup: CDR1 SGHRS, CDR2 YFSETQ. This CDR3 contains 16 residues. The ends were cut back, 4 bases at V and 5 bases at J, with 20 bases in the middle. Here the CDR3 reads CASSQTTTGSGDTQYF. Here the CDR3 DNA reads TGCGCCAGCAGCCAAACAACGACAGGTTCGGGAGATACGCAGTATTTT.

This clone was observed a handful of times. The V and J genes are TRBV10-3 and TRBJ1-2, with a tentative D call TRBD1 (5 bases). V lost 1 base, J lost 0 bases, and 15 bases lay in between. CDR3 size: 17 residues. CDR1 and CDR2 (germline): ENHRY, SYGVKD. The CDR3 spells CAISEFFAQGPNYGYTF. CDR3 sequence (DNA): TGTGCCATCAGTGAGTTCTTCGCCCAGGGCCCTAACTATGGCTACACCTTC.

As for this clone: Distinct nucleotide sequences in the sample also encode this CDR3. The V call is TRBV4-2, the J call TRBJ2-7, with 7 bases lining up with TRBD2. V lost 4 bases, J lost 2 bases, and 2 bases stayed unmatched. Germline V gene lookup returns CDR1 LGHNA and CDR2 YNFKEQ. This CDR3 is 13 amino acids long. For the CDR3, the DNA is TGTGCCAGCAGCCCGACTAGCACCTACGAGCAGTACTTC. Protein: CASSPTSTYEQYF.

The chain employs TRBV4-3 and TRBJ2-1; possibly TRBD1 for D (6 bases). The germline V gene encodes CDR1 LGHNA and CDR2 YSLEER. Trimming pared 2 bases from V and 8 bases from J, leaving 16 bases between. This CDR3 comprises 15 residues. CDR3 loop: CASSQFPDSVDEQFF. Written as DNA, the CDR3 is TGCGCCAGCAGCCAATTTCCGGACAGTGTGGATGAGCAGTTCTTC.

This sequence joins TRBV7-2 and TRBJ2-5; 7 bases map to TRBD2. Germline CDR1 and CDR2: SGHTA and FQGNSA. The J segment lost 1 base and the V segment lost 5 bases, leaving 13 bases of the junction unmatched. This CDR3 spans 17 amino acids. The CDR3 reads CASSVTSDLFLQETQYF. Here the CDR3 DNA reads TGTGCCAGCAGCGTAACTAGCGACCTATTCCTCCAAGAGACCCAGTACTTC.

This chain joins TRBV7-9 and TRBJ2-2; TRBD2 matches at 12 bases. Unmatched junction bases numbered 10, after V lost 4 bases and J lost 4 bases. CDR3 length: 18 amino acids. Germline CDR1 SEHNR, CDR2 FQNEAQ (reference sequence). The DNA of the CDR3 is TGTGCCAGCAGCTGGACTAGCGGGATTCAACCGGGCACCGGGGAGCTGTTTTTT. Residues: CASSWTSGIQPGTGELFF.

This clone was seen a few times. The chain is built from TRBV27 and TRBJ1-1, with unresolved D. Germline CDR1 and CDR2: MNHEY and SMNVEV (reference sequence). V lost 7 bases and J lost 3, with 15 bases in between. CDR3 length equals 14 residues. The CDR3 DNA is TGTGCCAGCACCCCGGGAGGCAGGCACACTGAAGCTTTCTTT. Translated, it gives CASTPGGRHTEAFF.

This chain uses TRBV5-1 with TRBJ2-7; D is ambiguous. CDR3 length: 14 residues. Germline V gives CDR1 SGHRS, CDR2 YFSETQ. Trimming cost V 3 bases and J 0 bases, with 10 bases left between them. The CDR3 loop reads CASSSPLDSYEQYF. The CDR3 region has the DNA TGCGCCAGCAGCTCCCCCTTAGACTCCTACGAGCAGTACTTC.

The V gene is TRBV19, the J gene TRBJ2-2; D not certain. CDR1 LNHDA and CDR2 SQIVND come from the germline V gene (reference sequence). The length of the CDR3 is 12 residues. With 3 bases removed from V and 6 bases from J, the gap between germline ends came to 5 bases. CDR3 region: CASSIFSGELFF. CDR3 nucleotides: TGTGCCAGTAGTATTTTCTCCGGGGAGCTGTTTTTT.

This clone was observed a handful of times. This sequence joins TRBV5-6 and TRBJ2-7; no firm D call. This CDR3 is 14 amino acids long. The germline V and J ends were trimmed by 1 base and 0 bases, with 8 bases remaining between them. Germline lookup yields CDR1 SGHDT and CDR2 YYEEEE. This CDR3 is CASSLNGDSYEQYF. Here the CDR3 DNA reads TGTGCCAGCAGCTTGAACGGAGACTCCTACGAGCAGTACTTC.

This clone was counted a single time. This chain joins TRBV9 and TRBJ2-7; a possible D gene is TRBD2 (5 bases). This CDR3 spans 13 amino acids. CDR1 SGDLS and CDR2 YYNGEE come from the germline V gene. Trimming shortened V by 4 bases and J by 7 bases, and 15 bases separated the two germline ends. CDR3 residues: CASSTSSGLEQYF. CDR3 nucleotides: TGTGCCAGCAGCACCAGTTCGGGGTTAGAGCAGTACTTC.

V gene TRBV10-3 combines with J gene TRBJ2-7; 9 bases agree with TRBD2. The J segment lost 2 bases and the V segment lost 2 bases, leaving 13 bases of the junction unmatched. Germline V gives CDR1 ENHRY, CDR2 SYGVKD. CDR3 length: 18 residues. The CDR3 nucleotides are TGTGCCATCAGTGAGCCGACTAGCGGACCCGGACAACCCTACGAGCAGTACTTC. Translation: CAISEPTSGPGQPYEQYF.

The chain employs TRBV4-3 and TRBJ2-1, with 7 bases lining up with TRBD2. The CDR3 totals 14 residues. J lost 14 bases, V lost 4 bases, and 14 bases had no gene match. Germline V CDR1 and CDR2: LGHNA, YSLEER. CDR3 nucleotide sequence: TGCGCCAGCAGCCTCGGGTCTAGCGGAACAACGAAGTTCTTC. This sequence encodes CASSLGSSGTTKFF.

V gene TRBV14 combines with J gene TRBJ1-2; 7 nucleotides align to TRBD1. The CDR3 consists of 15 residues. Germline assignment: CDR1 SGHDN and CDR2 FVKESK. The trim removed 5 bases at V and 3 bases at J, leaving 9 bases unmatched. The CDR3 spells CASSGPGGLYYGYTF. In DNA form, the CDR3 reads TGTGCCAGCAGCGGCCCAGGGGGGCTCTACTATGGCTACACCTTC. The variable domain in full, with the rest retrieved from reference TRBV14 and TRBJ1-2, is EAGVTQFPSHSVIEKGQTVTLRCDPISGHDNLYWYRRVMGKEIKFLLHFVKESKQDESGMPNNRFLAERTGGTYSTLKVQPAELEDSGVYFCASSGPGGLYYGYTFGSGTRLTVV.

The chain recombines TRBV15 with TRBJ1-3; D is perhaps TRBD1 (6 bases). Germline V gives CDR1 LNHNV, CDR2 YYDKDF (reference sequence). The CDR3 covers 16 residues. V was clipped by 0 bases and J by 4 bases, with 13 bases between them. This CDR3 is CATSRDGGGAGNTIYF. CDR3 coding DNA: TGTGCCACCAGCAGAGATGGTGGGGGGGCGGGAAACACCATATATTTT.

V usage is TRBV28 and J usage is TRBJ2-1, with 10 bases matching TRBD2. Trimming removed 6 bases from V and 0 bases from J; junction bases left unmatched: 5. The CDR3 is 16 residues long. Germline CDR1 reads MDHEN; CDR2 reads SYDVKM. CDR3 nucleotides: TGTGCCAGCAGCTCAACTAGCGGGATCTCCTACAATGAGCAGTTCTTC. It translates to CASSSTSGISYNEQFF.

The CDR3 reads CASSSERQGDLGNEQFF. In DNA, the CDR3 is TGCGCCAGCAGCAGTGAGCGACAGGGCGACTTGGGCAATGAGCAGTTCTTC. The chain is built from TRBV5-1 and TRBJ2-1, with 7 positions matching TRBD1. Germline V gene data show CDR1 as SGHRS and CDR2 as YFSETQ. The CDR3 consists of 17 residues. V shed 4 bases and J 6 bases; nucleotides not matched to a gene: 16.

DNA of the CDR3: TGTGCCAGCAGCGTAGTTGGAGGGAAGCCGGAGGGAGGACCCGGGGAGCTGTTTTTT. Its translation is CASSVVGGKPEGGPGELFF. The chain combines TRBV9 with TRBJ2-2; TRBD2 is a possible D gene (6 bases). CDR1 SGDLS and CDR2 YYNGEE come from the germline V gene. The CDR3 has 19 amino acids. V was shortened by 0 bases and J by 6 bases, with 24 bases between the two germline ends.

V is TRBV4-3 and J is TRBJ2-1, with 13 bases identical to TRBD2. Trimming at V came to 0 bases and at J to 2 bases, leaving 7 bases not matched to a gene. Germline-derived CDR1 and CDR2 are LGHNA and YSLEER. This CDR3 region has 19 residues. CDR3 DNA: TGCGCCAGCAGCCAAGAGGGACTAGCGGGACCAGACCCCTACAATGAGCAGTTCTTC. Translated: CASSQEGLAGPDPYNEQFF.

The rearrangement links TRBV7-3 to TRBJ2-5, with 9 bases identical to TRBD1. The ends lost 5 bases at V and 3 bases at J; junction bases unmatched: 4. The CDR3 is made up of 14 amino acids. The germline V gene encodes CDR1 SGHTA and CDR2 FQGTGA. The CDR3 sequence: CASSKGQGEETQYF. CDR3 bases: TGTGCCAGCAGCAAGGGACAGGGAGAAGAGACCCAGTACTTC.

This chain uses TRBV5-1 with TRBJ1-2, with 7 bases lining up with TRBD1. The CDR3 covers 12 residues. Germline assignment: CDR1 SGHRS and CDR2 YFSETQ. V lost 4 bases to trimming and J lost 7 bases; unmatched junction nucleotides: 4. The CDR3 protein is CASSPEGAGYTF. In nucleotides, the CDR3 is TGCGCCAGCAGCCCGGAGGGGGCTGGCTACACCTTC. The full variable domain, completed using reference TRBV5-1 and TRBJ1-2, is KAGVTQTPRYLIKTRGQQVTLSCSPISGHRSVSWYQQTPGQGLQFLFEYFSETQRNKGNFPGRFSGRQFSNSRSEMNVSTLELGDSALYLCASSPEGAGYTFGSGTRLTVV.